Presented here are 30 T cell receptor beta chains from one specimen sequenced in a study of blood T cell repertoires in COVID-19. The repertoire was sequenced with immunoSEQ multiplex PCR; TCRdb's copy has only in-frame clones and lacks some. The repertoire holds some 200,000 clones, with roughly 90% as singletons. Material for sequencing was peripheral blood. These receptors all stem from a man in his fifties or sixties with acute or convalescent COVID-19.

CDR3 loop: CAWTLPLEHNEQFF. The CDR3 region has the DNA TGTGCCTGGACCCTCCCCCTAGAGCACAATGAGCAGTTCTTC. The gene calls are TRBV30 and TRBJ2-1; D remains unclear. Germline CDR1 reads GTSNPN; CDR2 reads SVGIG (reference sequence). Trimming pared 4 bases from V and 5 bases from J, leaving 15 bases between. The CDR3 is 14 residues long. Full variable domain (rest looked up from reference TRBV30 and TRBJ2-1): SQTIHQWPATLVQPVGSPLSLECTVEGTSNPNLYWYRQAAGRGLQLLFYSVGIGQISSEVPQNLSASRPQDRQFILSSKKLLLSDSGFYLCAWTLPLEHNEQFFGPGTRLTVL.

The V call is TRBV6-7, the J call TRBJ2-1, with 10 nucleotides matching TRBD1. TRBV6-7 is an ORF for which the function is uncertain. Trimming removed 7 bases from V and 8 bases from J; junction bases left unmatched: 14. The CDR3 is made up of 16 amino acids. CDR3 protein: CASTIEWDRGYHEQFF. CDR3 DNA sequence: TGTGCCAGCACGATTGAATGGGACAGGGGATATCATGAGCAGTTCTTC.

The CDR3 DNA reads as TGTGCACTCGGACAGGGTTTCACTGAAGCTTTCTTT. Translating it yields CALGQGFTEAFF. The rearrangement uses TRBV30 and TRBJ1-1; 8 nucleotides line up with TRBD1. Germline CDR1 GTSNPN, CDR2 SVGIG (reference sequence). CDR3 size: 12 residues.

The chain uses TRBV6-6 and TRBJ1-1, with 12 nucleotides matching TRBD1. The CDR3 consists of 14 residues. Germline trimming cut 5 bases from V and 6 bases from J; bases unmatched to any gene: 4. Germline values: CDR1 MNHNY, CDR2 SVGAGI (reference sequence). This chain's CDR3 is CASSPGQGASEAFF. CDR3 in DNA: TGTGCCAGCAGTCCGGGACAGGGGGCGTCTGAAGCTTTCTTT.

The genes are TRBV9 and TRBJ2-7, with unresolved D. Trimming shortened V by 0 bases and J by 7 bases, and 8 bases separated the two germline ends. Germline V gene lookup returns CDR1 SGDLS and CDR2 YYNGEE. CDR3 length: 12 residues. CDR3 sequence (DNA): TGTGCCAGCAGCGTAGATAATCCGGAGCAGTACTTC. It is translated as CASSVDNPEQYF.

The chain links TRBV7-9 to TRBJ2-4; a weak D match, TRBD1 (6 bases). The germline V gene encodes CDR1 SEHNR and CDR2 FQNEAQ (reference sequence). This CDR3 has 14 residues. Trimming took 5 bases from V and 2 from J, leaving 10 bases between them. The CDR3 bases are TGTGCCAGCAGCGACCGGGACACCAAAAACATTCAGTACTTC. Its translation: CASSDRDTKNIQYF.

This clone was observed once. The rearrangement uses TRBV7-8 and TRBJ1-6; a possible D gene is TRBD1 (6 bases). Germline lookup yields CDR1 SGHVS and CDR2 FQNEAQ. Trimming shortened V by 6 bases and J by 11 bases, and 17 bases separated the two germline ends. The CDR3 is 14 amino acids. The CDR3 DNA reads as TGTGCCAGCAGTAGATCTGGGGGCAACACACCCCTCCACTTT. It is translated as CASSRSGGNTPLHF. The entire variable domain, with the rest obtained from reference TRBV7-8 and TRBJ1-6, is as follows: GAGVSQSPRYKVAKRGQDVALRCDPISGHVSLFWYQQALGQGPEFLTYFQNEAQLDKSGLPSDRFFAERPEGSVSTLKIQRTQQEDSAVYLCASSRSGGNTPLHFGNGTRLTVT.

J is TRBJ1-5 and V is TRBV27; 9 positions match TRBD1. Germline lookup yields CDR1 MNHEY and CDR2 SMNVEV (reference sequence). Trimming cost V 1 base and J 2 bases; bases outside gene matches: 6. The CDR3 contains 17 residues. CDR3 sequence (DNA): TGTGCCAGCAGTTTATTTCCGGGACAGGGCGGCAATCAGCCCCAGCATTTT. Translating gives CASSLFPGQGGNQPQHF.

This clone showed up just once. V gene TRBV18 combines with J gene TRBJ2-5, with D possibly TRBD2 on 5 matching bases. Germline V gives CDR1 KGHSH, CDR2 LQKENI. This CDR3 is built from 12 residues. Trimming cost V 5 bases and J 4 bases, with 8 bases left between them. The CDR3 spells CASSTGTETQYF. For the CDR3, the DNA is TGTGCCAGCTCAACGGGAACAGAGACCCAGTACTTC.

This chain uses TRBV14 with TRBJ1-2, with 9 bases that match TRBD1. The CDR3 totals 18 residues. CDR1 is SGHDN and CDR2 is FVKESK in the germline V gene. V dropped 4 bases and J dropped 6; count of bases not matched to a gene: 18. CDR3 bases: TGTGCCAGCAGCCCCCGGGGGTTGAACAGGGGGCAAAGGGATGGCTACACCTTC. Protein: CASSPRGLNRGQRDGYTF.

This CDR3 reads CASSYSVGGQPQHF. Written as DNA, the CDR3 is TGTGCCAGCAGTTACTCGGTGGGCGGGCAGCCCCAGCATTTT. V gene TRBV6-5 combines with J gene TRBJ1-5; no definite D call. The CDR3 has 14 amino acids. Germline V gene data show CDR1 as MNHEY and CDR2 as SVGAGI. V lost 0 bases, J lost 7 bases, and 10 bases lay in between.

J is TRBJ2-6 and V is TRBV7-2; D perhaps matches TRBD1 (6 bases). The germline V and J ends were trimmed by 3 bases and 2 bases, with 11 bases remaining between them. This CDR3 spans 16 amino acids. Per germline, CDR1 SGHTA and CDR2 FQGNSA. The CDR3 spells CASSLAGEPGANVLTF. CDR3 coding DNA: TGTGCCAGCAGCTTGGCAGGGGAACCTGGGGCCAACGTCCTGACTTTC.

The V gene is TRBV7-2, the J gene TRBJ2-5, with TRBD2 as a possible D gene (6 bases). CDR1 is SGHTA, CDR2 FQGNSA, per germline. Trimming took 5 bases from V and 5 from J, leaving 15 bases between them. The CDR3 runs to 14 residues. The CDR3 is CASSQTGVAETQYF. In nucleotides, the CDR3 is TGTGCCAGCAGCCAAACGGGGGTTGCGGAGACCCAGTACTTC.

This chain joins TRBV4-1 and TRBJ2-5; possibly TRBD1 for D (6 bases). The length of the CDR3 is 13 residues. Trimming left V 3 bases short and J 3 bases short, with 8 bases between. The V gene's germline CDR1 is MGHRA and CDR2 YSYEKL. The DNA for the CDR3 is TGCGCCAGCAGCCACAACAGGGAAGAGACCCAGTACTTC. This encodes CASSHNREETQYF.

This clone was recorded only once. The CDR3 is CASSLDWVSSYNEQFF. In DNA form, the CDR3 reads TGTGCCAGCAGCCTGGACTGGGTAAGCTCCTACAATGAGCAGTTCTTC. The rearrangement uses TRBV11-2 and TRBJ2-1, with D possibly being TRBD2 (5 bases). The CDR3 length is 16 residues. The V and J ends lost 5 bases and 0 bases respectively, with 14 bases between them. The germline CDR1 and CDR2 sequences are SGHAT and FQNNGV.

The chain couples TRBV10-3 to TRBJ2-3, with D tentatively TRBD1 (5 bases). The length of the CDR3 is 18 residues. Per the germline V gene, CDR1 is ENHRY and CDR2 is SYGVKD. V gave up 0 bases and J gave up 3 bases, with 19 bases separating them. The CDR3, as DNA: TGTGCCATCAGTGAGTCATCTTTTCTCAGGGCACGGACAGATACGCAGTATTTT. It yields the protein CAISESSFLRARTDTQYF.

The chain has TRBV29-1 and TRBJ1-2; possible D gene TRBD1, 6 bases. The V gene lost 6 bases and the J gene lost 7 bases, with 18 bases spanning the gap. The CDR3 spans 13 residues. Germline V CDR1 and CDR2: SQVTM, ANQGSEA. CDR3 in DNA: TGCAGCGTAGTCACGGTGGGGGCGCGTGGCTACACCTTC. It codes for CSVVTVGARGYTF.

Only one count was recorded for this clone. The J gene is TRBJ2-4, the V gene TRBV28; perhaps TRBD1 as D (5 bases). Germline V gives CDR1 MDHEN, CDR2 SYDVKM. CDR3 length: 15 residues. Trimming stripped 3 bases from V and 0 bases from J, with 9 bases between. In DNA, the CDR3 is TGTGCCAGCAGTTTGGCAGGGCTAGCCAAAAACATTCAGTACTTC. Its translation is CASSLAGLAKNIQYF.

The chain links TRBV28 to TRBJ1-5; D gene uncertain. This CDR3 contains 14 residues. The ends were cut back, 2 bases at V and 2 bases at J, with 7 bases in the middle. Germline assignment: CDR1 MDHEN and CDR2 SYDVKM. The CDR3 sequence is CASSLMAGNQPQHF. The CDR3 coding sequence is TGTGCCAGCAGTTTAATGGCCGGCAATCAGCCCCAGCATTTT. Filled out from reference TRBV28 and TRBJ1-5, the complete variable domain reads DVKVTQSSRYLVKRTGEKVFLECVQDMDHENMFWYRQDPGLGLRLIYFSYDVKMKEKGDIPEGYSVSREKKERFSLILESASTNQTSMYLCASSLMAGNQPQHFGDGTRLSIL.

The chain is built from TRBV19 and TRBJ1-1; D gene uncertain. Between the trimmed V and J ends, which lost 5 bases and 1 base, there was a span of 11 bases. The CDR3 totals 14 residues. In germline, CDR1 is LNHDA, CDR2 SQIVND (reference sequence). CDR3 DNA: TGTGCCAGTAGTCCCGGACTGGGGAACACTGAAGCTTTCTTT. Translating gives CASSPGLGNTEAFF.

This rearrangement joins TRBV24-1 to TRBJ1-2; no definite D call. This CDR3 has 12 residues. V was clipped by 6 bases and J by 2 bases, with 6 bases between them. Germline lookup yields CDR1 KGHDR and CDR2 SFDVKD. As DNA, the CDR3 is TGTGCCACCAGTCCAGGCAACTATGGCTACACCTTC. This gives the protein CATSPGNYGYTF.

The rearrangement joins TRBV9 to TRBJ1-5, with TRBD1 as a possible D gene (6 bases). V was trimmed by 0 bases and J by 2 bases, leaving 12 bases between them. CDR3 length: 16 amino acids. From germline, CDR1 is SGDLS and CDR2 YYNGEE. CDR3 residues: CASSVDAGAGNQPQHF. CDR3 DNA: TGTGCCAGCAGCGTAGATGCAGGGGCTGGCAATCAGCCCCAGCATTTT.

The gene calls are TRBV10-2 and TRBJ1-6, with 8 bases lining up with TRBD1. Germline lookup yields CDR1 WSHSY and CDR2 SAAADI. The CDR3 extends over 14 amino acids. The V gene end was trimmed by 7 bases and the J gene end by 9 bases; junction bases not matched to a gene: 8. The CDR3: CASTLDRELSPLHF. The CDR3 DNA sequence: TGCGCCAGCACTCTGGACAGGGAGCTTTCACCCCTCCACTTT.

This chain joins TRBV28 and TRBJ1-3; no firm D call. CDR1 MDHEN and CDR2 SYDVKM come from the germline V gene. V was pared by 5 bases and J by 3 bases, with 17 bases between. This CDR3 has 16 residues. The CDR3 region has the DNA TGTGCCAGCAGTAATTTCCGAGACTATCTTGGAAACACCATATATTTT. Amino acids: CASSNFRDYLGNTIYF.

The CDR3 bases are TGTGCCAGCAGCTCCGTATGGGACAGTAGCTCTGGGGCCAACGTCCTGACTTTC. The encoded protein is CASSSVWDSSSGANVLTF. This rearrangement joins TRBV7-7 to TRBJ2-6; 7 bases align to TRBD1. Germline CDR1 is SSHAT and CDR2 is FNYEAQ (reference sequence). CDR3 length: 18 residues. J gave up 0 bases and V 4 bases, and 9 bases lay outside the gene matches.

This clone was observed a single time. The rearrangement links TRBV6-5 to TRBJ1-6; no reliable D call. The CDR3 runs to 15 residues. Trimming cost V 0 bases and J 5 bases, with 8 bases left between them. Germline assignment: CDR1 MNHEY and CDR2 SVGAGI. CDR3 nucleotide sequence: TGTGCCAGCAGTTACTCGAAACGGGATAATTCACCCCTCCACTTT. It encodes CASSYSKRDNSPLHF.

The chain links TRBV3-1 (or the pseudogene TRBV3-2) to TRBJ2-2, with 10 bases identical to TRBD2. The CDR3 consists of 17 residues. Losses at the gene ends were 1 base for V and 2 bases for J; bases not matched to a gene: 4. Germline CDR1 reads LGHDT; CDR2 reads YNNKEL (reference sequence). The CDR3 DNA sequence: TGTGCCAGCAGCCAAGGACTAGCGGGTTCCAACACCGGGGAGCTGTTTTTT. Translated: CASSQGLAGSNTGELFF.

This clone was detected only once. This chain connects TRBV6-6 to TRBJ2-7, with 14 bases aligning to TRBD2. The CDR3 runs to 16 residues. Germline CDR1 MNHNY, CDR2 SVGAGI (reference sequence). Trimming removed 5 bases from V and 7 bases from J; junction bases left unmatched: 10. The CDR3 region has the DNA TGTGCCAGCAGTGGGCCGGGACTAGCGGGAGTTTGGGAGCAGTACTTC. It is translated as CASSGPGLAGVWEQYF.

This rearrangement joins TRBV27 to TRBJ1-2, with D uncertain. This CDR3 is built from 17 residues. The germline gives CDR1 MNHEY, CDR2 SMNVEV (reference sequence). V lost 2 bases, J lost 3 bases, and 19 bases lay in between. The CDR3 loop reads CASSLRPAGPGDYGYTF. In DNA form, the CDR3 reads TGTGCCAGCAGTTTACGCCCGGCGGGTCCTGGGGACTATGGCTACACCTTC.

The CDR3 DNA sequence: TGTGCCAGCCGTACAGGGGGGTTTAGGAATGGCTACACCTTC. Its protein is CASRTGGFRNGYTF. The chain combines TRBV19 with TRBJ1-2; 8 bases fit TRBD1. The CDR3 totals 14 residues. The germline V gene has CDR1 LNHDA and CDR2 SQIVND (reference sequence). The trim removed 9 bases at V and 6 bases at J, leaving 12 bases unmatched.